The 21 T cell receptor beta chains given below trace back to one sample, sequenced in a study of blood T cells in healthy people across ages. Using a J-beta primer mix together with a sample-barcoded 5' primer, a second PCR was run for about 6 to 11 cycles. TCRdb analysed the 5' RACE reads with MiXCR anew, one entry per CDR3 protein. Here the sample spans fewer than 2,000,000 distinct CDR3 sequences, about 32% being singletons. Input material: blood. Source of these receptors: a woman in her twenties or thirties in good health.

Only a few counts were recorded for this clonotype. The rearrangement links TRBV4-1 to TRBJ2-7; 7 bases match TRBD1. CDR1 is MGHRA and CDR2 is YSYEKL in the germline V gene. CDR3 length: 16 residues. The V gene end was trimmed by 3 bases and the J gene end by 1 base; junction bases not matched to a gene: 9. The CDR3 loop is CASSHSTGERSYEQYF. The CDR3 DNA sequence: TGCGCCAGCAGCCATTCTACAGGGGAGAGATCCTACGAGCAGTACTTC.

This clonotype came up a few times. The chain is built from TRBV5-1 and TRBJ1-1; the D is unclear. There are 14 residues in the CDR3. Germline-derived CDR1 and CDR2 are SGHRS and YFSETQ. Trimming cost V 1 base and J 5 bases, with 12 bases left between them. The CDR3 region is CASSLMDLSTEAFF. For the CDR3, the DNA is TGCGCCAGCAGCTTGATGGACTTGAGTACTGAAGCTTTCTTT.

This chain links TRBV6-1 with TRBJ1-2; D ambiguous. This CDR3 contains 16 residues. Germline assignment: CDR1 MNHNS and CDR2 SASEGT. V was pared by 1 base and J by 4 bases, with 16 bases between. CDR3 loop: CASSEVGSDLGYGYTF. In DNA, the CDR3 is TGTGCCAGCAGTGAAGTGGGCAGCGACTTGGGCTATGGCTACACCTTC.

The CDR3 is CSARDSGGRSYNEQFF. The CDR3 DNA reads TGCAGTGCTAGAGATTCAGGGGGTCGCTCCTACAATGAGCAGTTCTTC. The chain employs TRBV20-1 and TRBJ2-1; 7 nucleotides agree with TRBD1. Trimming removed 0 bases from V and 0 bases from J; junction bases left unmatched: 5. Germline assignment: CDR1 DFQATT and CDR2 SNEGSKA (reference sequence). The CDR3 is 16 residues long.

The CDR3: CSAGGGTGSYNEQFF. The DNA of the CDR3 is TGCAGTGCCGGAGGCGGTACAGGCTCCTACAATGAGCAGTTCTTC. The chain employs TRBV20-1 and TRBJ2-1; D possibly matches TRBD1 or TRBD2 (5 bases each). The V gene lost 6 bases and the J gene lost 0 bases, with 15 bases spanning the gap. CDR3 length equals 15 residues. CDR1 DFQATT and CDR2 SNEGSKA come from the germline V gene (reference sequence).

The CDR3 spells CSARTGTRENEQFF. DNA for the CDR3: TGCAGTGCTAGAACCGGGACTAGGGAAAATGAGCAGTTCTTC. The chain joins TRBV20-1 to TRBJ2-1; 8 nucleotides line up with TRBD2. CDR1 and CDR2 (germline): DFQATT, SNEGSKA (reference sequence). J lost 7 bases, V lost 2 bases, and 7 bases had no gene match. This CDR3 is 14 amino acids long.

CDR3 residues: CASSLRGQSLLNYGYTF. The DNA of the CDR3 is TGTGCCAGCAGTTTAAGGGGACAGAGCCTATTAAACTATGGCTACACCTTC. The chain recombines TRBV27 with TRBJ1-2, with 7 bases identical to TRBD1. This CDR3 comprises 17 residues. V shed 2 bases and J 2 bases; nucleotides not matched to a gene: 11. CDR1 is MNHEY and CDR2 is SMNVEV in the germline V gene (reference sequence).

This chain uses TRBV30 with TRBJ1-2; no firm D call. Germline-derived CDR1 and CDR2 are GTSNPN and SVGIG (reference sequence). The CDR3 is made up of 15 amino acids. The V end lost 3 bases, the J end lost 8 bases, and 22 bases lay between the germline ends. The CDR3 nucleotides read TGTGCCTGGAGCGTGGCCTCGGGCAGCCACTCGGGCTACACCTTC. It specifies CAWSVASGSHSGYTF.

A few counts support this clonotype. This rearrangement joins TRBV6-5 to TRBJ1-2, with D unclear. From germline, CDR1 is MNHEY and CDR2 SVGAGI. V was trimmed by 0 bases and J by 8 bases, leaving 16 bases between them. The CDR3 has 15 residues. In DNA form, the CDR3 reads TGTGCCAGCAGTTACTCAATTCGCCCGTCCGGGGGCTACACCTTC. Protein sequence: CASSYSIRPSGGYTF.

This clonotype was found many times. At one end, the junction sequence differs from germline, possibly due to a read error. The chain joins TRBV18 to TRBJ2-3; D may correspond to TRBD1 or TRBD2 (6 bases each). This CDR3 has 15 residues. Looked up from germline, CDR1 is KGHSH and CDR2 is LQKENI. The CDR3 reads CASSPPGASTDTQYF. The CDR3 DNA is TGCGCCAGCAGCCCCCCGGGGGCAAGCACAGATACGCAGTATTTT.

The chain employs TRBV28 and TRBJ2-5; 12 nucleotides line up with TRBD1. V shed 6 bases, J shed 5 bases, and the junction held 16 bases outside the gene matches. The germline CDR1 and CDR2 sequences are MDHEN and SYDVKM. The CDR3 loop spans 18 amino acids. The CDR3 DNA reads as TGTGCCAGCAGCTATACTACTCGGGGACAGGGGGCTGGGGAGACCCAGTACTTC. This gives the protein CASSYTTRGQGAGETQYF.

This clonotype was seen repeatedly, ten times or more. The chain combines TRBV6-6 with TRBJ1-2, with TRBD1 identical over 7 bases. V shed 6 bases and J 2 bases; nucleotides not matched to a gene: 3. CDR1 and CDR2 (germline): MNHNY, SVGAGI (reference sequence). This CDR3 has 13 amino acids. CDR3 DNA sequence: TGTGCCAGCAGCGAGGGACAGAACTATGGCTACACCTTC. Protein sequence: CASSEGQNYGYTF.

V and J are TRBV4-1 and TRBJ1-4; TRBD1 might be the D (5 bases). The CDR3 sequence is 20 residues long. The germline V and J ends were trimmed by 4 bases and 6 bases, with 30 bases remaining between them. CDR1 and CDR2 from the germline V gene are MGHRA and YSYEKL. This CDR3 is CASSPPRGRVVFSSDEKLFF. The CDR3 bases are TGCGCCAGCAGCCCTCCCAGAGGCAGGGTTGTTTTTAGTTCCGATGAAAAACTGTTTTTT.

The table lists this clonotype with a few counts. This chain uses TRBV5-1 with TRBJ2-7; 9 positions agree with TRBD1. Germline V gives CDR1 SGHRS, CDR2 YFSETQ. This CDR3 comprises 16 residues. The J segment lost 2 bases and the V segment lost 2 bases, leaving 8 bases of the junction unmatched. CDR3 amino acids: CASSFAGQGYPYEQYF. Written as DNA, the CDR3 is TGCGCCAGCAGCTTTGCGGGACAGGGATACCCCTACGAGCAGTACTTC.

Concerning this clonotype: Mismatch with germline at one junction end may stem from a read error. V is TRBV13 and J is TRBJ2-3; 15 nucleotides align to TRBD2. The germline V gene has CDR1 PRHDT and CDR2 FYEKMQ (reference sequence). This CDR3 comprises 19 residues. The CDR3 DNA reads TGTGCAAGCAGCCCCCGCCGGACTAGCGGGAGGGCTGGCACAGATACGCAGTATTTT. Translation: CASSPRRTSGRAGTDTQYF.

The CDR3 DNA follows: TGTGCCAGCTCAGAGTACCCCACTCTGGGGTCAGCTCCCTACAATGAGCAGTTCTTC. As protein: CASSEYPTLGSAPYNEQFF. V gene TRBV18 combines with J gene TRBJ2-1; the D is unclear. Trimming took 5 bases from V and 2 from J, leaving 25 bases between them. Germline V gene data show CDR1 as KGHSH and CDR2 as LQKENI. The CDR3 is 19 residues long.

This clonotype showed up just a few times. The chain couples TRBV20-1 to TRBJ1-2; 7 bases map to TRBD1. From germline, CDR1 is DFQATT and CDR2 SNEGSKA (reference sequence). This CDR3 region has 13 residues. V lost 7 bases and J lost 8; bases outside the gene matches: 13. CDR3 DNA: TGCAGTGACGCGGCGACAGGGCCTTGGGGCTACACCTTC. Its protein product is CSDAATGPWGYTF.

This clonotype was counted many times. CDR3 in amino acids: CASSYDGTGSYEQYF. The DNA for the CDR3 is TGCGCCAGCAGCTACGACGGAACGGGCTCCTACGAGCAGTACTTC. The V call is TRBV5-1, the J call TRBJ2-7; the D is unclear. From germline, CDR1 is SGHRS and CDR2 YFSETQ. The CDR3 runs to 15 residues. V lost 3 bases to trimming and J lost 0 bases, with 13 bases between them.

This clonotype occurred many times. V gene TRBV5-1 combines with J gene TRBJ2-7; 7 nucleotides match TRBD1. From germline, CDR1 is SGHRS and CDR2 YFSETQ. With 0 bases clipped from V and 3 bases from J, the junction kept 3 bases outside the gene matches. The CDR3 is 14 amino acids. The CDR3 reads CASSLDRGNYEQYF. The CDR3 DNA reads as TGCGCCAGCAGCTTGGACAGGGGCAACTACGAGCAGTACTTC.

This clonotype has only a few counts. V usage is TRBV5-1 and J usage is TRBJ2-7; TRBD2 matches at 13 bases. Germline loops: CDR1 SGHRS, CDR2 YFSETQ. J was trimmed by 7 bases and V by 6 bases; bases with no gene match: 19. This CDR3 region has 18 residues. In nucleotides, the CDR3 is TGCGCCAGCACATACGGACTAGCGGGAGAAGGCCCACCGGGTGAGCAGTACTTC. Its protein product is CASTYGLAGEGPPGEQYF. The complete variable domain, with remaining parts taken from reference TRBV5-1 and TRBJ2-7, reads KAGVTQTPRYLIKTRGQQVTLSCSPISGHRSVSWYQQTPGQGLQFLFEYFSETQRNKGNFPGRFSGRQFSNSRSEMNVSTLELGDSALYLCASTYGLAGEGPPGEQYFGPGTRLTVT.

The V call is TRBV28, the J call TRBJ1-1, with TRBD1 matching over 7 bases. Germline V lookup: CDR1 MDHEN, CDR2 SYDVKM. The J segment lost 4 bases and the V segment lost 9 bases, leaving 8 bases of the junction unmatched. This CDR3 region has 13 residues. DNA for the CDR3: TGTGCCAGTGAGACAGGGCTGAGCACTGAAGCTTTCTTT. Amino acids: CASETGLSTEAFF. The variable domain in full, completed from reference TRBV28 and TRBJ1-1, reads DVKVTQSSRYLVKRTGEKVFLECVQDMDHENMFWYRQDPGLGLRLIYFSYDVKMKEKGDIPEGYSVSREKKERFSLILESASTNQTSMYLCASETGLSTEAFFGQGTRLTVV.